Included here is one T cell receptor beta chain sequence, with context. The data derive from a study of blood T cell repertoires in COVID-19. Overall study context: Sample material is recorded as cDNA or gDNA derived from T cells, B-cell-depleted T cells, or PBMCs.

The CDR3 sequence is 14 residues long. Trimming cost V 0 bases and J 6 bases, with 12 bases left between them. Germline CDR1 is SGHVS and CDR2 is FQNEAQ. Some clones are missing from TCRdb's copy, which holds only in-frame ones; the method was immunoSEQ multiplex PCR. The sample consists of fewer than 250,000 clones, 84% of them appearing once. This receptor was identified in a woman between 40 and 50 years old who had recovered from COVID-19. Input material: PBMCs or T cells enriched from blood (not recorded which). The gene calls are TRBV7-8 and TRBJ2-7; the D gene is possibly TRBD2 (5 bases). CDR3 coding DNA: TGTGCCAGCAGCTTAGCGGGGAGTTCGCGCGAGCAGTACTTC. It is translated as CASSLAGSSREQYF.